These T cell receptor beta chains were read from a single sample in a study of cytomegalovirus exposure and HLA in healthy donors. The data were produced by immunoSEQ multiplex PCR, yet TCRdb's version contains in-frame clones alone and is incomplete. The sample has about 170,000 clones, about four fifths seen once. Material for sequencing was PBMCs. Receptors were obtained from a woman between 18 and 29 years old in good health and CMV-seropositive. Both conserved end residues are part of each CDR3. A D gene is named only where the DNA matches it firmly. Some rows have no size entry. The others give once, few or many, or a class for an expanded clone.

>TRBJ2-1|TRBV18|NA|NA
CASSLDTNEQFF
TGTGCCAGCTCACTGGACACCAATGAGCAGTTCTTC
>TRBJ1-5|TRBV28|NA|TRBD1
CASSPPGGRSNQPQHF
TGTGCCAGCAGTCCCCCAGGGGGCAGGAGCAATCAGCCCCAGCATTTT
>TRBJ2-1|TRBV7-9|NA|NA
CASSPTSGVNEQFF
TGTGCCAGCAGCCCCACGAGCGGAGTCAATGAGCAGTTCTTC
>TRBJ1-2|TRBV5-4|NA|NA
CASSAVEGERYGYTF
TGTGCCAGCAGCGCAGTAGAAGGGGAAAGATATGGCTACACCTTC
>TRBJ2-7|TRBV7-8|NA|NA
CASSPEGRSIYEQYF
TGTGCCAGCAGCCCAGAGGGGAGGTCAATCTACGAGCAGTACTTC
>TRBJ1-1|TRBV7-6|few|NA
CASSLARGSEAFF
TGTGCCAGCAGCTTAGCCCGGGGGTCTGAAGCTTTCTTT
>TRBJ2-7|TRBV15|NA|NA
CATSREGEQSSYEQYF
TGTGCCACCAGCAGGGAGGGAGAACAGTCGAGTTACGAGCAGTACTTC
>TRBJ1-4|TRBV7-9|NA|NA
CSSSRDSIGVFF
TGTTCCAGCAGCCGCGACAGCATTGGGGTGTTTTTT
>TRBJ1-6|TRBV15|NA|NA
CATSSLRMKQAVNSPLHF
TGTGCCACCAGCAGCCTGAGGATGAAACAGGCGGTTAATTCACCCCTCCACTTT
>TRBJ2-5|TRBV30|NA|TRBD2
CAWCRGLAGEETQYF
TGTGCCTGGTGTCGCGGACTAGCGGGGGAAGAGACCCAGTACTTC
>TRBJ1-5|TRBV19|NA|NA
CASSIGTLDSGLGQPQHF
TGTGCCAGTAGTATAGGTACTTTGGACAGCGGCTTAGGTCAGCCCCAGCATTTT
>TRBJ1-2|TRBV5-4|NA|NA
CASSLGQGYTF
TGTGCCAGCAGCTTGGGACAGGGCTACACCTTC
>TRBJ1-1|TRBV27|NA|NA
CASSSTPQAYTEAFF
TGTGCCAGCAGTTCGACACCACAGGCCTACACTGAAGCTTTCTTT
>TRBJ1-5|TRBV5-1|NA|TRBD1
CASSLDPGTENQPQHF
TGCGCCAGCAGCTTGGACCCCGGGACAGAAAATCAGCCCCAGCATTTT
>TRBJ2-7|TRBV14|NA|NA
CASSLAGVETQYF
TGTGCCAGCAGCCTGGCAGGGGTTGAGACGCAGTACTTC
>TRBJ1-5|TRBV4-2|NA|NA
CASSQVNGLKDQPQHF
TGTGCCAGCAGCCAAGTTAACGGTCTAAAAGATCAGCCCCAGCATTTT
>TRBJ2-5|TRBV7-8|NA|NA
CASSASERTLQETQYF
TGTGCCAGCAGCGCTTCTGAGCGGACCCTTCAAGAGACCCAGTACTTC
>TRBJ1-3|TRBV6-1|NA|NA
CASSEAQGISGNTIYF
TGTGCCAGCAGTGAAGCGCAGGGGATCTCAGGAAACACCATATATTTT
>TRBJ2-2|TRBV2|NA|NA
CASSEGRPNTGELFF
TGTGCCAGCAGTGAAGGCAGGCCGAACACCGGGGAGCTGTTTTTT
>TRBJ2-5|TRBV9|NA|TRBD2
CASSVGSRGGAETQYF
TGTGCCAGCAGCGTTGGGTCGCGGGGGGGCGCAGAGACCCAGTACTTC
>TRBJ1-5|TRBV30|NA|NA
CAWGKTGGNQPQHF
TGTGCCTGGGGAAAGACAGGAGGAAATCAGCCCCAGCATTTT
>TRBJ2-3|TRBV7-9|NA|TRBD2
CASRQTSGGASDTQYF
TGTGCCAGCAGACAAACTAGCGGGGGGGCTTCAGATACGCAGTATTTT
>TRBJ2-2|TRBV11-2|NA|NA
CASSLIQDTGELFF
TGTGCCAGCAGCTTAATACAGGACACCGGGGAGCTGTTTTTT
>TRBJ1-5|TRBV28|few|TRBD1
CASGKGQPTFQPQHF
TGTGCCAGCGGGAAGGGACAGCCTACCTTTCAGCCCCAGCATTTT
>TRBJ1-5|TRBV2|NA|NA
CASSTERRDQPQHF
TGTGCCAGCAGTACCGAGAGGCGCGATCAGCCCCAGCATTTT